The 4 T cell receptor beta chains below come from one sample, sequenced in a study of T cell repertoires in cytomegalovirus infection. MiXCR, applied by TCRdb to the reads, yields one record per CDR3 protein. The table has approximately 250,000 distinct CDR3 sequences, 12% seen once. The sample comprised PBMCs. The receptors were gathered from a human donor in good health (CMV status not recorded). Some clones in this sample may be carry-over from other donors' samples.

This clonotype was observed at least ten times. The gene calls are TRBV6-5 and TRBJ2-3; TRBD1 matches 10 bases. J gave up 5 bases and V 2 bases, and 7 bases lay outside the gene matches. Germline CDR1 and CDR2: MNHEY and SVGAGI. This CDR3 comprises 16 residues. CDR3 protein: CASSYLAGQGQDTQYF. CDR3 in DNA: TGTGCCAGCAGTTACCTGGCGGGACAGGGGCAAGATACGCAGTATTTT.

The chain links TRBV6-2 or TRBV6-3 to TRBJ2-5, with 13 bases identical to TRBD2. Germline V gene lookup returns CDR1 MNHEY and CDR2 SVGEGT. The CDR3 loop spans 17 amino acids. Losses at the gene ends were 2 bases for V and 4 bases for J; bases not matched to a gene: 7. The CDR3 DNA follows: TGTGCCAGCAGTTACCGGACTAGCGGGAGAGGCGTAGAGACCCAGTACTTC. Protein product: CASSYRTSGRGVETQYF.

This clonotype was observed many times. The rearrangement joins TRBV12-3 or TRBV12-4 to TRBJ1-1, with D unclear. The length of the CDR3 is 15 residues. V lost 6 bases to trimming and J lost 0 bases, with 14 bases between them. In DNA form, the CDR3 reads TGTGCCAGCAGCAGACGGCCTCTGTTGAACACTGAAGCTTTCTTT. Protein product: CASSRRPLLNTEAFF.

This chain uses TRBV20-1 with TRBJ2-4, with no clear D. The V and J ends lost 3 bases and 0 bases respectively, with 6 bases between them. The CDR3 contains 13 residues. In germline, CDR1 is DFQATT, CDR2 SNEGSKA (reference sequence). CDR3 residues: CSARVLAKNIQYF. The CDR3 nucleotides read TGCAGTGCTAGGGTGCTAGCCAAAAACATTCAGTACTTC.